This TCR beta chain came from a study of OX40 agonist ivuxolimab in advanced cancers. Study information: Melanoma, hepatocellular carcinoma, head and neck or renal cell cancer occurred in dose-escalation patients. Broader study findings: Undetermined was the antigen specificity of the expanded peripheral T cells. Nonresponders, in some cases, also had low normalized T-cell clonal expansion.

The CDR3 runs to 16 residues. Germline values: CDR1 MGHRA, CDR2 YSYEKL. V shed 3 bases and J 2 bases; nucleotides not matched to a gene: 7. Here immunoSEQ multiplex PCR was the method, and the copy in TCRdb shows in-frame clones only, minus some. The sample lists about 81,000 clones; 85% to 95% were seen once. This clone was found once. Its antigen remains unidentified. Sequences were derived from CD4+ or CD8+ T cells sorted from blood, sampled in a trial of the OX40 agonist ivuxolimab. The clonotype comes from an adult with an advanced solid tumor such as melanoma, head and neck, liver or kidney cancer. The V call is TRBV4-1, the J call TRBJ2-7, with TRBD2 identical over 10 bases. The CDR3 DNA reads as TGCGCCAGCAGCCATTCTTCTAGCGGGGGAACCTACGAGCAGTACTTC. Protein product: CASSHSSSGGTYEQYF.